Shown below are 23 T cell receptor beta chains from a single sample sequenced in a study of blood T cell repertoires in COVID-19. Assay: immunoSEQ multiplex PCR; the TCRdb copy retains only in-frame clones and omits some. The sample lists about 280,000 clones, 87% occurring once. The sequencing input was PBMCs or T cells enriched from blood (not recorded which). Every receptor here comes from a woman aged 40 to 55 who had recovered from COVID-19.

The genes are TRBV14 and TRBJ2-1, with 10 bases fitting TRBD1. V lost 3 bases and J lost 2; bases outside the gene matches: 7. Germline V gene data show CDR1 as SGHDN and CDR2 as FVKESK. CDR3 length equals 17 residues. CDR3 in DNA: TGTGCCAGCAGCCAGACAGGGGGCGCGGAACCCTACAATGAGCAGTTCTTC. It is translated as CASSQTGGAEPYNEQFF.

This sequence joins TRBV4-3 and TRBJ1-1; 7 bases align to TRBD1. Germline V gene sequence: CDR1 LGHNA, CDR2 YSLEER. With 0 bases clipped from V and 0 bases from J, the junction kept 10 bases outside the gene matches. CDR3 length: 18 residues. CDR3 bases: TGCGCCAGCAGCCAAGATATGACGCAGGGGGTTTTGAACACTGAAGCTTTCTTT. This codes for CASSQDMTQGVLNTEAFF.

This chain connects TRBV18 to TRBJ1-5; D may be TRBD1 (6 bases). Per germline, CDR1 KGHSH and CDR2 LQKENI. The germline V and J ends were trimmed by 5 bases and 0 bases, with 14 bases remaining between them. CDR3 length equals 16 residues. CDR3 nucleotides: TGTGCCAGCTCAGAAGGGACACAATATAGCAATCAGCCCCAGCATTTT. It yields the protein CASSEGTQYSNQPQHF.

CDR3 DNA sequence: TGTGCCACCAGTGCCTCTAGACTAGCGGGCCGCCAAGAGACCCAGTACTTC. Encoded protein: CATSASRLAGRQETQYF. The rearrangement links TRBV24-1 to TRBJ2-5; 10 bases align to TRBD2. V was clipped by 5 bases and J by 1 base; unmatched bases: 9. Germline-derived CDR1 and CDR2 are KGHDR and SFDVKD. The length of the CDR3 is 17 residues.

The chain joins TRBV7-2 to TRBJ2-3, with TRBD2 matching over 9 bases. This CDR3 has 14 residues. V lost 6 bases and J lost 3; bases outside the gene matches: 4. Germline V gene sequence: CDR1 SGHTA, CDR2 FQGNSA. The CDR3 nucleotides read TGTGCCAGCAGACGAGGACTAGCGACAGATACGCAGTATTTT. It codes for CASRRGLATDTQYF.

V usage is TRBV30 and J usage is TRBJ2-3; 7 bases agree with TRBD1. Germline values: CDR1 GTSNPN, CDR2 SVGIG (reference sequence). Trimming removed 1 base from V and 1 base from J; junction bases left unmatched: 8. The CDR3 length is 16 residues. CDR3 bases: TGTGCCTGGAGTGCGCGGACAGGAGAAGGCACAGATACGCAGTATTTT. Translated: CAWSARTGEGTDTQYF.

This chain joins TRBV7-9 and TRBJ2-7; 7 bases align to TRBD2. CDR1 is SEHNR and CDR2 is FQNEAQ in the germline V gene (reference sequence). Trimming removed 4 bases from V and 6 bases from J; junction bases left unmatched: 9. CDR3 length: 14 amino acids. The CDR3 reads CASSSRDYPSEQYF. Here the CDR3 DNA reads TGTGCCAGCAGCTCCCGGGACTACCCGAGCGAGCAGTACTTC.

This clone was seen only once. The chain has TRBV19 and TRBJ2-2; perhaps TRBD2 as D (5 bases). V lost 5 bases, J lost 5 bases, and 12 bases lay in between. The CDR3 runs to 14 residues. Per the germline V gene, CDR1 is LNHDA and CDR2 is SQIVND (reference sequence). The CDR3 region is CASSLSGWTGELFF. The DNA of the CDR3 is TGTGCCAGTAGTCTCTCGGGATGGACCGGGGAGCTGTTTTTT. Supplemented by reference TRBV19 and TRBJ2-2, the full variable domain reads DGGITQSPKYLFRKEGQNVTLSCEQNLNHDAMYWYRQDPGQGLRLIYYSQIVNDFQKGDIAEGYSVSREKKESFPLTVTSAQKNPTAFYLCASSLSGWTGELFFGEGSRLTVL.

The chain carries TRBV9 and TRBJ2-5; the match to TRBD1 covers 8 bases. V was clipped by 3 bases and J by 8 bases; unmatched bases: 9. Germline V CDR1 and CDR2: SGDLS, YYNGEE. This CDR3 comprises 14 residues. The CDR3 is CASSAATGEDTQYF. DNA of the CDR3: TGTGCCAGCAGCGCAGCGACAGGGGAGGACACCCAGTACTTC.

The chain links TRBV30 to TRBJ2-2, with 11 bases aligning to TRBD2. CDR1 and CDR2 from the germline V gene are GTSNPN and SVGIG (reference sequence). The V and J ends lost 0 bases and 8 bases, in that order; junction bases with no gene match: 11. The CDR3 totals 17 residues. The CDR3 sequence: CAWSVLGTSGSKGELFF. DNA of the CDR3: TGTGCCTGGAGTGTACTCGGTACTAGCGGGAGTAAAGGGGAGCTGTTTTTT.

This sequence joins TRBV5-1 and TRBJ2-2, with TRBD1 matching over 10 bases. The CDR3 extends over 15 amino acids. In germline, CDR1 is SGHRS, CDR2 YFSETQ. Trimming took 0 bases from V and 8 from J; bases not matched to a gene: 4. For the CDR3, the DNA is TGCGCCAGCAGCTTGGGACAGGGGGCCGGGGGGGAGCTGTTTTTT. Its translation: CASSLGQGAGGELFF. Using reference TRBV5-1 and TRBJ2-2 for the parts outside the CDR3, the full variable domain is KAGVTQTPRYLIKTRGQQVTLSCSPISGHRSVSWYQQTPGQGLQFLFEYFSETQRNKGNFPGRFSGRQFSNSRSEMNVSTLELGDSALYLCASSLGQGAGGELFFGEGSRLTVL.

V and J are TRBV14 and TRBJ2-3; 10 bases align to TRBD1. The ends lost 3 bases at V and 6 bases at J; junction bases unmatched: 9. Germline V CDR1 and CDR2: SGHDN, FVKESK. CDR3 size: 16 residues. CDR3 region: CASSHLPGQGSDTQYF. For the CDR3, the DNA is TGTGCCAGCAGCCACCTACCGGGACAGGGGAGTGATACGCAGTATTTT.

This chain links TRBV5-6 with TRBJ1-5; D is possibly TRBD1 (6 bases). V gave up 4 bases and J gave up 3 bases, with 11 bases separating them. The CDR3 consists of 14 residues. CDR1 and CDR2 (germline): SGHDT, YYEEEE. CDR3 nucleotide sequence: TGTGCCAGCAGCCTACAGGGAATCAATCAGCCCCAGCATTTT. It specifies CASSLQGINQPQHF.

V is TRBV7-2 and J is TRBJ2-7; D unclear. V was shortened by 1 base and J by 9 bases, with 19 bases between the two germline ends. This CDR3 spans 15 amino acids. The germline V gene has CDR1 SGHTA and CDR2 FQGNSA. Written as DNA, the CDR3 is TGTGCCAGCAGCTTAGTGTGGCTCTCCATGTCTGGGCAGTACTTC. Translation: CASSLVWLSMSGQYF.

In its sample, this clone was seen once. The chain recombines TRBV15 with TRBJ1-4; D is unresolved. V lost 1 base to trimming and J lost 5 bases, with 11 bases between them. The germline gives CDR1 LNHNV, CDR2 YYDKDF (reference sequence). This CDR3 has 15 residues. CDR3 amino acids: CATSRGGRLNEKLFF. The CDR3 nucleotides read TGTGCCACCAGCAGAGGCGGCAGATTAAATGAAAAACTGTTTTTT.

The CDR3 sequence: CASSFGLAGFRNTDTQYF. CDR3 in DNA: TGTGCCAGCAGCTTCGGACTAGCGGGGTTTAGGAACACAGATACGCAGTATTTT. The rearrangement joins TRBV7-2 to TRBJ2-3; TRBD2 matches 12 bases. V lost 3 bases and J lost 2; bases outside the gene matches: 9. This CDR3 is 18 amino acids long. Germline V gives CDR1 SGHTA, CDR2 FQGNSA. Based on the CDR3 plus reference TRBV7-2 and TRBJ2-3, the full variable domain is GAGVSQSPSNKVTEKGKDVELRCDPISGHTALYWYRQSLGQGLEFLIYFQGNSAPDKSGLPSDRFSAERTGGSVSTLTIQRTQQEDSAVYLCASSFGLAGFRNTDTQYFGPGTRLTVL.

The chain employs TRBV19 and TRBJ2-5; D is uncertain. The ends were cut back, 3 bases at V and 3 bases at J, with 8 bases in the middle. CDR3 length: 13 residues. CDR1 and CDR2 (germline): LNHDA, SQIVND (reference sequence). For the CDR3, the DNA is TGTGCCAGTAGTATTGCGTCTGAAGAGACCCAGTACTTC. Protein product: CASSIASEETQYF.

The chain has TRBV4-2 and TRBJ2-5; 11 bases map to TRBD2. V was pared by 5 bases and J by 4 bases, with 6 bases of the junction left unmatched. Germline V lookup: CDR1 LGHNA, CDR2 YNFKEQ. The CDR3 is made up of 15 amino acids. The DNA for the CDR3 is TGTGCCAGCAGCGAACTAGCGGGAGCCCCAGAGACCCAGTACTTC. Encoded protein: CASSELAGAPETQYF.

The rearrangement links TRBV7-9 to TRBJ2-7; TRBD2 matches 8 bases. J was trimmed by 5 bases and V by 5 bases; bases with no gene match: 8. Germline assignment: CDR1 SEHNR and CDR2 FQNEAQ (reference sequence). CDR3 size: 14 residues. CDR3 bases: TGTGCCAGCAGCCCTCGGGGGGGGCTGGACGAGCAGTACTTC. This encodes CASSPRGGLDEQYF.

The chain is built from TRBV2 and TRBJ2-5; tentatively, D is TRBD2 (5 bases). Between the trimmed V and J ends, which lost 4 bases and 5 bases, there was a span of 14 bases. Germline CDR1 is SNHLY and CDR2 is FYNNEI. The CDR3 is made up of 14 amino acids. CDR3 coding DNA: TGTGCCAGCAGTGGGAGTCCGGGATCGGAGACCCAGTACTTC. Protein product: CASSGSPGSETQYF. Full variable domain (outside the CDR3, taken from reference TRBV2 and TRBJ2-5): EPEVTQTPSHQVTQMGQEVILRCVPISNHLYFYWYRQILGQKVEFLVSFYNNEISEKSEIFDDQFSVERPDGSNFTLKIRSTKLEDSAMYFCASSGSPGSETQYFGPGTRLLVL.

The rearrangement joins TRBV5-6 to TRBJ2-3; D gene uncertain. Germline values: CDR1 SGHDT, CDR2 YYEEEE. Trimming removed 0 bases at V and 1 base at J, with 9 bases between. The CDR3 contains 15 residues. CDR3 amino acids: CASSLDSEGTDTQYF. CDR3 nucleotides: TGTGCCAGCAGCTTGGACTCCGAGGGCACAGATACGCAGTATTTT. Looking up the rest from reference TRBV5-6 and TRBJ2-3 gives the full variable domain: DAGVTQSPTHLIKTRGQQVTLRCSPKSGHDTVSWYQQALGQGPQFIFQYYEEEERQRGNFPDRFSGHQFPNYSSELNVNALLLGDSALYLCASSLDSEGTDTQYFGPGTRLTVL.

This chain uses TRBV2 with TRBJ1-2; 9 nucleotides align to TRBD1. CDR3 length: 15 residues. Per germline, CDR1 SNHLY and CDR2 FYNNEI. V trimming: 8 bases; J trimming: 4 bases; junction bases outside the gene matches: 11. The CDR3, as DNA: TGTGCCAGCCTTTCCGGGACAGGGAGGCCCTATGGCTACACCTTC. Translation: CASLSGTGRPYGYTF.

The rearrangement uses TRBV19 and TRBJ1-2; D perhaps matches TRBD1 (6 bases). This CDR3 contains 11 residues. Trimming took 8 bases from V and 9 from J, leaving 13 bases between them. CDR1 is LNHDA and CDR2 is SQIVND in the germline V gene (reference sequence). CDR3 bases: TGTGCCAGTGATGACAGGTGGCGCTACACCTTC. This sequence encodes CASDDRWRYTF.